The clone carrying this TCR beta chain was picked up a small number of times. Its antigen is currently unknown. These data are taken from a study of CD8+ T cells in alopecia areata. Notes on the study in general: Scalp sample data also include resident alphabeta T cells from normal skin. Lesional tissue from the scalp (especially in alopecia totalis/universalis) showed higher clonality than normal scalp.

cDNA serving as the sequencing template came from extracted, reverse transcribed RNA. Clones were read by immunoSEQ multiplex PCR, and TCRdb kept only the in-frame ones, dropping some. The sample records about 110,000 clones, around 59% being singletons. Germline loops: CDR1 GTSNPN, CDR2 SVGIG (reference sequence). Trimming stripped 2 bases from V and 1 base from J, with 29 bases between. CDR3 size: 20 residues. The sequencing sample was made of CD8+ T cells sorted from blood. This clonotype originated in a human donor in good health. V usage is TRBV30 and J usage is TRBJ1-1; D not resolved. As DNA, the CDR3 is TGTGCCTGGAGTCCCCTCCCCGAGGGCACAGTGGAAAGCGGGAACACTGAAGCTTTCTTT. Amino acid sequence: CAWSPLPEGTVESGNTEAFF.